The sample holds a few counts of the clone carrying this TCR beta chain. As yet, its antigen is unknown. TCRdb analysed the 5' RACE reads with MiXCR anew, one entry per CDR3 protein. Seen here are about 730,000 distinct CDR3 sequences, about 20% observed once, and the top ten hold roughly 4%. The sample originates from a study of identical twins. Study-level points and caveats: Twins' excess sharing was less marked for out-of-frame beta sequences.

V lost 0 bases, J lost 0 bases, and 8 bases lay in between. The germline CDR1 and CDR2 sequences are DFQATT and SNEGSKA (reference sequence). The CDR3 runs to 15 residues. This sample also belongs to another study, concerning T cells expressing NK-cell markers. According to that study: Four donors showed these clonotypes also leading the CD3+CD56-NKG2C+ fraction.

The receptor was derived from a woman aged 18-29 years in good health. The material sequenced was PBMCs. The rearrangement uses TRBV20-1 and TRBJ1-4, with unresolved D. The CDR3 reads CSAREDPSTNEKLFF. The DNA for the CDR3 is TGCAGTGCTAGAGAGGATCCGTCAACTAATGAAAAACTGTTTTTT.